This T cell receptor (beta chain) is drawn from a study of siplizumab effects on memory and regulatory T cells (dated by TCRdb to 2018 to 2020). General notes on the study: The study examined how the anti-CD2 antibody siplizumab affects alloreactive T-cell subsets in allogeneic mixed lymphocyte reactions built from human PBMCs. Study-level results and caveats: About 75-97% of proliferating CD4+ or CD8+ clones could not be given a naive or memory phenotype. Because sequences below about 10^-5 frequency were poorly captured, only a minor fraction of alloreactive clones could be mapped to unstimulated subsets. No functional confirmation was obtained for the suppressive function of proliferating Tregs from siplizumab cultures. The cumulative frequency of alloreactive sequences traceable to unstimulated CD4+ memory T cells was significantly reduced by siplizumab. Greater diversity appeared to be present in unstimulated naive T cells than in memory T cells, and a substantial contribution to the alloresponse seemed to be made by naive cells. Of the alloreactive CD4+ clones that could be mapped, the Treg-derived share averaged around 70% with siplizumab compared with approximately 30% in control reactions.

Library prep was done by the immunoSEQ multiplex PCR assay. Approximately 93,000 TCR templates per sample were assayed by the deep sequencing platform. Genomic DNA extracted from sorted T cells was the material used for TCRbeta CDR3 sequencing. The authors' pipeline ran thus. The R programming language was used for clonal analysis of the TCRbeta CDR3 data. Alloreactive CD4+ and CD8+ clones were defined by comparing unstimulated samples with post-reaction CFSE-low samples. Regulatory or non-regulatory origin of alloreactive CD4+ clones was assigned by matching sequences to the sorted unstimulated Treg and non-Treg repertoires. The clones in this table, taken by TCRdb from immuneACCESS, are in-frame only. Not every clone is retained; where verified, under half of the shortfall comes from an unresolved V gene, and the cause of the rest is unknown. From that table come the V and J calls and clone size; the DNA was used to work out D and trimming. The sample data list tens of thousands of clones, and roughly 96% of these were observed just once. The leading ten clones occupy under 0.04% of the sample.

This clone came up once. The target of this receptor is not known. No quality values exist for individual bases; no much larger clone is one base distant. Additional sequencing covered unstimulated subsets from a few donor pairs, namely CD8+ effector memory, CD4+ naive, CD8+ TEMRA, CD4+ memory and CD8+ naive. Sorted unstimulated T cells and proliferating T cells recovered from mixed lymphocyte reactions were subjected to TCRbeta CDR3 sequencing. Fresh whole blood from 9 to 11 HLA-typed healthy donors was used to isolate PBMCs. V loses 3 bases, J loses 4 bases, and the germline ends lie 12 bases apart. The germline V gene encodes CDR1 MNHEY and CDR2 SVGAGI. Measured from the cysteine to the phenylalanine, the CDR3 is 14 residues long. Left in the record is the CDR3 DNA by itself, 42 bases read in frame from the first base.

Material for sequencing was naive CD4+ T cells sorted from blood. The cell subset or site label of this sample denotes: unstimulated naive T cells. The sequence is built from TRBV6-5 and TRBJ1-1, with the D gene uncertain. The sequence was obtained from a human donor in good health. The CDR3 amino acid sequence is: CASSYLIRATEAFF. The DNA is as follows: TGTGCCAGCAGTTATCTAATAAGGGCCACTGAAGCTTTCTTT.